These 25 T cell receptor beta chains were sequenced from one sample in a study of T cells after posttransplantation cyclophosphamide. Sequencing was performed with immunoSEQ multiplex PCR; in TCRdb, only in-frame clones are kept and a portion is missing. The data contain fewer than 15,000 clones, about 2% of them singletons. A marrow graft followed busulfan-fludarabine conditioning, with cyclophosphamide on days +3 and +4. The sample consisted of PBMCs, taken after allogeneic stem cell transplant with posttransplant cyclophosphamide. The receptors come from a young adult male patient who received an allogeneic stem cell transplant from a related donor, was CMV-positive, and had no GVHD. Some T cells may be graft donor cells.

This clone has only a few counts. The CDR3 DNA is TGTGCCATCCAGCCAGGGGGCGCGGACTATGGCTACACCTTC. It codes for CAIQPGGADYGYTF. J is TRBJ1-2 and V is TRBV28; 8 positions match TRBD1. Per the germline V gene, CDR1 is MDHEN and CDR2 is SYDVKM. There are 14 residues in the CDR3. The ends lost 10 bases at V and 3 bases at J; junction bases unmatched: 10.

This clone has just a few counts. The gene calls are TRBV7-9 and TRBJ2-2; 10 bases are shared with TRBD1. The germline CDR1 and CDR2 sequences are SEHNR and FQNEAQ (reference sequence). The V segment lost 4 bases and the J segment 5 bases; nucleotides outside the gene matches: 16. The length of the CDR3 is 19 residues. As DNA, the CDR3 is TGTGCCAGCAGCTCCGAGCCCGGGACAGGGGTTTTCGTAACCGGGGAGCTGTTTTTT. Translated: CASSSEPGTGVFVTGELFF.

This clone was seen only a few times. The V gene is TRBV15, the J gene TRBJ1-6; D gene uncertain. CDR3 length: 13 residues. The V end was cut by 0 bases, the J end by 7 bases, with 4 bases between. Germline CDR1 is LNHNV and CDR2 is YYDKDF (reference sequence). For the CDR3, the DNA is TGTGCCACCAGCAGAGACCCGAATTCACCCCTCCACTTT. The encoded protein is CATSRDPNSPLHF. Combining the CDR3 with reference TRBV15 and TRBJ1-6 gives the whole variable domain DAMVIQNPRYQVTQFGKPVTLSCSQTLNHNVMYWYQQKSSQAPKLLFHYYDKDFNNEADTPDNFQSRRPNTSFCFLDIRSPGLGDTAMYLCATSRDPNSPLHFGNGTRLTVT.

This clone was seen more than once but under ten times. This chain joins TRBV6-1 and TRBJ2-1; D may be TRBD1 (5 bases). The CDR3 is 13 amino acids. V was trimmed by 3 bases and J by 4 bases, leaving 7 bases between them. Germline assignment: CDR1 MNHNS and CDR2 SASEGT. CDR3 nucleotide sequence: TGTGCCAGCAGTGAGGACAATTACAATGAGCAGTTCTTC. Its protein product is CASSEDNYNEQFF.

This clone was found a few times. The chain couples TRBV27 to TRBJ2-7; 9 nucleotides line up with TRBD1. The CDR3 is 13 residues long. Looked up from germline, CDR1 is MNHEY and CDR2 is SMNVEV (reference sequence). Losses at the gene ends were 6 bases for V and 4 bases for J; bases not matched to a gene: 4. CDR3 amino acids: CASSGTGRYEQYF. For the CDR3, the DNA is TGTGCCAGCAGCGGGACAGGGAGGTACGAGCAGTACTTC.

This chain uses TRBV28 with TRBJ1-2; a possible D gene is TRBD1 (6 bases). Germline CDR1 MDHEN, CDR2 SYDVKM. V lost 6 bases, J lost 3 bases, and 17 bases lay in between. The CDR3 is 15 residues long. The CDR3 DNA is TGTGCCAGCAGCGGGGTGCAGGGGAAGGACTATGGCTACACCTTC. It specifies CASSGVQGKDYGYTF.

The chain carries TRBV7-2 and TRBJ1-1, with D possibly being TRBD1 (6 bases). This CDR3 is built from 18 residues. V dropped 6 bases and J dropped 1 base, with 24 bases sitting between them. In germline, CDR1 is SGHTA, CDR2 FQGNSA. The CDR3 coding sequence is TGTGCCAGCAGGCCTCCGTTCGACAGGCATCTTAGGAACACTGAAGCTTTCTTT. Encoded protein: CASRPPFDRHLRNTEAFF.

The genes are TRBV6-6 and TRBJ1-5; 7 nucleotides agree with TRBD1. Per germline, CDR1 MNHNY and CDR2 SVGAGI (reference sequence). The CDR3 spans 14 residues. V lost 0 bases to trimming and J lost 7 bases; unmatched junction nucleotides: 3. The CDR3 protein is CASSYSGGGQPQHF. CDR3 coding DNA: TGTGCCAGCAGTTACTCAGGGGGCGGACAGCCCCAGCATTTT.

This clone was observed a handful of times. V usage is TRBV28 and J usage is TRBJ2-7; D call uncertain. Looked up from germline, CDR1 is MDHEN and CDR2 is SYDVKM. The CDR3 consists of 12 residues. V lost 5 bases, J lost 0 bases, and 5 bases lay in between. In nucleotides, the CDR3 is TGTGCCAGCAGTCGACACTCCTACGAGCAGTACTTC. Translating gives CASSRHSYEQYF.

The gene calls are TRBV5-1 and TRBJ2-3; 9 bases align to TRBD2. Germline lookup yields CDR1 SGHRS and CDR2 YFSETQ. V gave up 0 bases and J gave up 3 bases; unmatched junction bases: 2. This CDR3 spans 15 amino acids. The chain's CDR3 is CASSLASGVTDTQYF. The CDR3 nucleotides read TGCGCCAGCAGCTTGGCTAGCGGGGTGACAGATACGCAGTATTTT.

CDR3 loop: CASMSAGESVIFNEKLFF. CDR3 bases: TGTGCCAGTATGTCGGCGGGGGAGTCTGTGATCTTTAATGAAAAACTGTTTTTT. The chain carries TRBV19 and TRBJ1-4; D is possibly TRBD1 (5 bases). Germline V gene lookup returns CDR1 LNHDA and CDR2 SQIVND (reference sequence). Between the trimmed V and J ends, which lost 7 bases and 4 bases, there was a span of 25 bases. This CDR3 contains 18 residues.

This clone was observed a handful of times. The rearrangement joins TRBV7-2 to TRBJ1-1, with D perhaps TRBD1 (6 bases). V was shortened by 5 bases and J by 0 bases, with 13 bases between the two germline ends. The CDR3 contains 15 residues. In germline, CDR1 is SGHTA, CDR2 FQGNSA. The CDR3 DNA is TGTGCCAGCAGCCCCAGGACAGTGATGAACACTGAAGCTTTCTTT. It encodes CASSPRTVMNTEAFF.

The chain is built from TRBV19 and TRBJ1-5; the match to TRBD1 covers 8 bases. Germline loops: CDR1 LNHDA, CDR2 SQIVND (reference sequence). Trimming cost V 3 bases and J 3 bases; bases outside gene matches: 4. The CDR3 totals 15 residues. The CDR3 is CASSMGQDYNQPQHF. The DNA of the CDR3 is TGTGCCAGTAGTATGGGACAGGACTACAATCAGCCCCAGCATTTT.

Points on this clone: Sequence at one end of the junction differs from germline and may be a read error. V gene TRBV7-6 combines with J gene TRBJ2-2, with 7 nucleotides matching TRBD2. Per the germline V gene, CDR1 is SGHVS and CDR2 is FNYEAQ. CDR3 size: 17 residues. Written as DNA, the CDR3 is TGTCCCAGCAGCCCGACGTCGTCGACTAGCTTGGCGGCGGAGCTGTTTTTT. Its translation is CPSSPTSSTSLAAELFF.

The chain uses TRBV7-8 and TRBJ2-5; TRBD2 might be the D (6 bases). Trimming took 5 bases from V and 1 from J, leaving 11 bases between them. Germline CDR1 is SGHVS and CDR2 is FQNEAQ. CDR3 length equals 14 residues. The CDR3 DNA reads as TGTGCCAGCAGCCGCGGGACCGCCCAAGAGACCCAGTACTTC. The encoded protein is CASSRGTAQETQYF.

The V and J genes are TRBV15 and TRBJ1-1; 9 bases are shared with TRBD1. Unmatched junction bases numbered 6, after V lost 0 bases and J lost 1 base. Germline assignment: CDR1 LNHNV and CDR2 YYDKDF (reference sequence). The CDR3 sequence is 17 residues long. The CDR3, as DNA: TGTGCCACCAGCAGAGATAGGGACAGGGTCACGAACACTGAAGCTTTCTTT. Protein product: CATSRDRDRVTNTEAFF.

This clone was found a few times. The rearrangement uses TRBV7-9 and TRBJ2-1; 8 bases agree with TRBD1. CDR3 length: 17 residues. Germline V gene lookup returns CDR1 SEHNR and CDR2 FQNEAQ (reference sequence). Losses at the gene ends were 4 bases for V and 7 bases for J; bases not matched to a gene: 15. The CDR3 DNA is TGTGCCAGCAGCTCGTCCCGACAGGGGACAGACATGAATGAGCAGTTCTTC. Its translation: CASSSSRQGTDMNEQFF.

This sequence joins TRBV6-5 and TRBJ2-5, with a possible D match to TRBD1 (6 bases). The CDR3 extends over 14 amino acids. The V and J ends lost 2 bases and 2 bases respectively, with 9 bases between them. CDR1 and CDR2 (germline): MNHEY, SVGAGI. The chain's CDR3 is CASSYLRGQETQYF. The CDR3 nucleotides read TGTGCCAGCAGTTACCTCAGGGGACAAGAGACCCAGTACTTC.

The rearrangement uses TRBV7-9 and TRBJ1-1; 7 bases fit TRBD1. The germline V gene has CDR1 SEHNR and CDR2 FQNEAQ (reference sequence). The CDR3 consists of 14 residues. V dropped 1 base and J dropped 5; count of bases not matched to a gene: 4. In nucleotides, the CDR3 is TGTGCCAGCAGCTTAGAGACAGGGATGACTGAAGCTTTCTTT. Translated: CASSLETGMTEAFF.

This clone is labeled as hyperexpanded. V is TRBV25-1 and J is TRBJ2-1, with 13 bases aligning to TRBD2. Germline values: CDR1 MGHDK, CDR2 SYGVNS. V shed 8 bases, J shed 10 bases, and the junction held 14 bases outside the gene matches. CDR3 length equals 16 residues. CDR3 loop: CASGLLAGGPSLEQFF. CDR3 in DNA: TGTGCCAGCGGATTACTAGCGGGGGGGCCTAGTTTGGAGCAGTTCTTC.

This chain links TRBV18 with TRBJ1-1, with a weak D call TRBD1 (5 bases). Germline V gene data show CDR1 as KGHSH and CDR2 as LQKENI. V lost 3 bases, J lost 5 bases, and 13 bases lay in between. The CDR3 loop spans 14 amino acids. CDR3 coding DNA: TGTGCCAGCTCACCCACGCAGGGCTCGACTGAAGCTTTCTTT. This codes for CASSPTQGSTEAFF.

The rearrangement links TRBV18 to TRBJ2-7, with D tentatively TRBD2 (6 bases). CDR1 KGHSH and CDR2 LQKENI come from the germline V gene. Trimming removed 2 bases from V and 1 base from J, with 12 bases in between. This CDR3 is 15 amino acids long. CDR3 nucleotide sequence: TGTGCCAGCTCACCAGGGGACTCTCCATCCTACGAGCAGTACTTC. This translates into CASSPGDSPSYEQYF.

The sample holds a few counts of this clone. The chain couples TRBV2 to TRBJ1-2; 8 nucleotides match TRBD1. CDR3 length: 14 residues. Per the germline V gene, CDR1 is SNHLY and CDR2 is FYNNEI. V shed 8 bases, J shed 8 bases, and the junction held 13 bases outside the gene matches. CDR3 nucleotide sequence: TGTGCCAGCCCAAAAAACGACAGGGGAGGCGGCTACACCTTC. It encodes CASPKNDRGGGYTF.

V is TRBV7-3 and J is TRBJ2-1; 12 bases are a match to TRBD2. Trimming cost V 0 bases and J 12 bases; bases outside gene matches: 12. Germline V gene data show CDR1 as SGHTA and CDR2 as FQGTGA. The CDR3 is 17 amino acids. The DNA for the CDR3 is TGTGCCAGCAGCTTAACCCCTGGGCTAGCGGGGGGGCGTGGGCAGTTCTTC. Translating gives CASSLTPGLAGGRGQFF.

A few counts support this clone. V gene TRBV15 combines with J gene TRBJ1-4; unclear D gene. V gave up 1 base and J gave up 7 bases, with 16 bases separating them. CDR1 is LNHNV and CDR2 is YYDKDF in the germline V gene (reference sequence). This CDR3 region has 16 residues. Here the CDR3 DNA reads TGTGCCACCAGCAGAGGTGCGGTCACGCCTACTGAAAAACTGTTTTTT. As protein: CATSRGAVTPTEKLFF.